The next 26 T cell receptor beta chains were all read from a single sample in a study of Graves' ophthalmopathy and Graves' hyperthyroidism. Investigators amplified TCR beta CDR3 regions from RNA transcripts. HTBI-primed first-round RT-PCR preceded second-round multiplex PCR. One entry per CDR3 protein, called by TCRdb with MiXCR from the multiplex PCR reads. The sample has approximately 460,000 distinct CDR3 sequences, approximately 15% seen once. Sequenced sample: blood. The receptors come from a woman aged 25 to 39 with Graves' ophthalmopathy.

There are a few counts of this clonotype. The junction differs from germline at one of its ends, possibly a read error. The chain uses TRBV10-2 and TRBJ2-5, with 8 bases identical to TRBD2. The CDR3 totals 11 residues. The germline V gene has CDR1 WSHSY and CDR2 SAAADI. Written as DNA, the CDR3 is TGCGCCAGCAGCGACGGGACTAGGAGGGCCTTC. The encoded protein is CASSDGTRRAF.

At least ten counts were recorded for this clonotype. The CDR3 loop is CASSFVRNTGELFF. CDR3 nucleotide sequence: TGTGCCAGCAGCTTCGTAAGGAACACCGGGGAGCTGTTTTTT. The J gene is TRBJ2-2, the V gene TRBV7-2; D unresolved. The CDR3 runs 14 residues. Trimming shortened V by 3 bases and J by 1 base, and 6 bases separated the two germline ends. Germline CDR1 reads SGHTA; CDR2 reads FQGNSA.

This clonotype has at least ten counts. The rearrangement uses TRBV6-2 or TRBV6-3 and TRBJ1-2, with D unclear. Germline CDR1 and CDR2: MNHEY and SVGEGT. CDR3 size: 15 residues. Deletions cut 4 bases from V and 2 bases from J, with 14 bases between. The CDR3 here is CASSSGIRPNYGYTF. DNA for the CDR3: TGTGCCAGCAGTTCGGGTATACGGCCCAACTATGGCTACACCTTC.

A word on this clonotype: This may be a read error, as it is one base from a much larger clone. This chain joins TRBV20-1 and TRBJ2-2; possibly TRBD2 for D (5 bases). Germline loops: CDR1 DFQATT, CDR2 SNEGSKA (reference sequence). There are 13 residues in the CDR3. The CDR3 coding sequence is TGCAGTGCTATTTCAGAGAACACCGGGGAGCTGTTGTTT. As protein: CSAISENTGELLF.

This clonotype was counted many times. The chain's CDR3 is CASSLLAGNSGNTIYF. CDR3 in DNA: TGTGCCAGCAGTTTATTAGCAGGGAACTCTGGAAACACCATATATTTT. This chain uses TRBV27 with TRBJ1-3; a weak D match, TRBD1 (5 bases). This CDR3 has 16 residues. Germline CDR1 reads MNHEY; CDR2 reads SMNVEV (reference sequence). The germline V and J ends were trimmed by 1 base and 0 bases, with 10 bases remaining between them.

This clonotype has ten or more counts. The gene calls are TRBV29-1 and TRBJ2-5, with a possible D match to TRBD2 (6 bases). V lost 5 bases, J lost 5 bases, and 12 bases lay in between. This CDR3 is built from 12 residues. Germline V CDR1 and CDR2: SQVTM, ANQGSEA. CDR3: CSVWGRKETQYF. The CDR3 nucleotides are TGCAGCGTTTGGGGGAGGAAGGAGACCCAGTACTTC.

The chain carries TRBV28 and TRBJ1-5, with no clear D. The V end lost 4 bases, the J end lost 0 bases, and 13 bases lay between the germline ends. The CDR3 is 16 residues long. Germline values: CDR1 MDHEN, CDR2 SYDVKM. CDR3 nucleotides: TGTGCCAGCAGTTCCAGGTTTACAGATAGCAATCAGCCCCAGCATTTT. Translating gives CASSSRFTDSNQPQHF.

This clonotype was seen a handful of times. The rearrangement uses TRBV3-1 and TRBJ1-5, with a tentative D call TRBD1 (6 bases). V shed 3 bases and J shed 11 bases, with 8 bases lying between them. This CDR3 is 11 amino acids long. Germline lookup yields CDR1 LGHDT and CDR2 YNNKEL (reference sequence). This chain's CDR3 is CASSQGDTQHF. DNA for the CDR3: TGTGCCAGCAGCCAGGGGGACACCCAGCATTTT. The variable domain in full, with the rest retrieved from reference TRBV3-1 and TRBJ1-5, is DTAVSQTPKYLVTQMGNDKSIKCEQNLGHDTMYWYKQDSKKFLKIMFSYNNKELIINETVPNRFSPKSPDKAHLNLHINSLELGDSAVYFCASSQGDTQHFGDGTRLSIL.

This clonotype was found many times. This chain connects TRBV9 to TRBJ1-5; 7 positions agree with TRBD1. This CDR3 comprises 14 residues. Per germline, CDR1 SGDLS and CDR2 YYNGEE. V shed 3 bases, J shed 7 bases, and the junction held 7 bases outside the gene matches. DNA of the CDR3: TGTGCCAGCAGCGCGACAGGGTCTCGACAGCCCCAGCATTTT. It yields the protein CASSATGSRQPQHF.

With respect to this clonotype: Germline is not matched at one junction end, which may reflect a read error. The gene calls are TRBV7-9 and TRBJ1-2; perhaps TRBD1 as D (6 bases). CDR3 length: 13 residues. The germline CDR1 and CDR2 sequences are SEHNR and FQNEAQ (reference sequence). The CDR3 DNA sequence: TGTGCCAGCAGCTTAGAGGGGGGCTATGGCTACTCCTTC. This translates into CASSLEGGYGYSF. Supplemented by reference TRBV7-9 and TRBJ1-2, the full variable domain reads DTGVSQNPRHKITKRGQNVTFRCDPISEHNRLYWYRQTLGQGPEFLTYFQNEAQLEKSRLLSDRFSAERPKGSFSTLEIQRTEQGDSAMYLCASSLEGGYGYSFGSGTRLTVV.

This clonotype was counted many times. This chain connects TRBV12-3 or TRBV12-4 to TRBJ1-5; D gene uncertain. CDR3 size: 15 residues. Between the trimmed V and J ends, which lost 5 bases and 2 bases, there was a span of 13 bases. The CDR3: CASSPRDGGNQPQHF. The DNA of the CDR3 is TGTGCCAGCAGTCCCCGCGACGGCGGCAATCAGCCCCAGCATTTT.

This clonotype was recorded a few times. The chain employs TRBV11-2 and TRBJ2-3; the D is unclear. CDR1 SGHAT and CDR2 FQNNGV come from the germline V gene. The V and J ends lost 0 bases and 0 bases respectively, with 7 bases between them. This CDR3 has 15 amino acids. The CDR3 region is CASSLETGSTDTQYF. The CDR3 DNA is TGTGCCAGCAGCTTAGAGACCGGAAGCACAGATACGCAGTATTTT.

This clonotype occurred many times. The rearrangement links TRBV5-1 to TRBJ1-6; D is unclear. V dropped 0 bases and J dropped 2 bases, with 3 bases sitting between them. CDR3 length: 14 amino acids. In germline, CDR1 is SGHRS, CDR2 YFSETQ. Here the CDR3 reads CASSLETYNSPLHF. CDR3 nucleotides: TGCGCCAGCAGCTTGGAGACCTATAATTCACCCCTCCACTTT.

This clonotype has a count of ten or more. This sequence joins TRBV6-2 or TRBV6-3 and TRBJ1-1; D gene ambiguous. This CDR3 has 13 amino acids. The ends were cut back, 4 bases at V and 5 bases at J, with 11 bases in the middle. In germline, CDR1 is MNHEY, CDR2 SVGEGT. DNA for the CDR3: TGTGCCAGCAGTTCAGGCGGCGGGACTGAAGCTTTCTTT. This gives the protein CASSSGGGTEAFF.

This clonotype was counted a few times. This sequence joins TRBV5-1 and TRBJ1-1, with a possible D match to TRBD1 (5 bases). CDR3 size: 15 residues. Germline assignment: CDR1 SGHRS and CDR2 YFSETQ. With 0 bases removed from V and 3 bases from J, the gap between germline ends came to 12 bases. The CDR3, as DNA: TGCGCCAGCAGCTTGGCGGGACCTTTGGACACTGAAGCTTTCTTT. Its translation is CASSLAGPLDTEAFF. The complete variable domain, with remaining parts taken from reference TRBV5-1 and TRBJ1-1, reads KAGVTQTPRYLIKTRGQQVTLSCSPISGHRSVSWYQQTPGQGLQFLFEYFSETQRNKGNFPGRFSGRQFSNSRSEMNVSTLELGDSALYLCASSLAGPLDTEAFFGQGTRLTVV.

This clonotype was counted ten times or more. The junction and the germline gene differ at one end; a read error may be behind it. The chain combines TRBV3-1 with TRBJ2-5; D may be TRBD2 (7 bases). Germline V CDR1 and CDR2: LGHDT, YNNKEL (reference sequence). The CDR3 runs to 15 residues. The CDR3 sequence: CASSQGGLTKETQYF. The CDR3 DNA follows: TGTGCCAGCAGTCAAGGGGGACTAACAAAAGAGACCCAGTACTTC.

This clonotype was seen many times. CDR3 protein: CASSFWVGYQETQYF. Here the CDR3 DNA reads TGTGCCAGCAGTTTTTGGGTCGGGTACCAAGAGACCCAGTACTTC. The rearrangement joins TRBV12-3 or TRBV12-4 to TRBJ2-5; D remains unclear. V was trimmed by 3 bases and J by 0 bases, leaving 11 bases between them. The CDR3 loop spans 15 amino acids.

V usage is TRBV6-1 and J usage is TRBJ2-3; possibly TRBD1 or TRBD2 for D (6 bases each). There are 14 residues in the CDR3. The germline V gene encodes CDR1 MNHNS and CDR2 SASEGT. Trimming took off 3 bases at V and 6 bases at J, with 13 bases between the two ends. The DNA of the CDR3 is TGTGCCAGCAGTGACGGAGGGGGTGGGGATACGCAGTATTTT. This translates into CASSDGGGGDTQYF.

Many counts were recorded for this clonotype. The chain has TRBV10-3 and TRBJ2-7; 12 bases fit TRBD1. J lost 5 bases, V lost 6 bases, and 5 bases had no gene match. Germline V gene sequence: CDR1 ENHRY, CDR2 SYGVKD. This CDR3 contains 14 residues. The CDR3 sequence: CAIRGQGALDEQYF. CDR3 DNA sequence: TGTGCCATCAGGGGACAGGGGGCTCTCGACGAGCAGTACTTC.

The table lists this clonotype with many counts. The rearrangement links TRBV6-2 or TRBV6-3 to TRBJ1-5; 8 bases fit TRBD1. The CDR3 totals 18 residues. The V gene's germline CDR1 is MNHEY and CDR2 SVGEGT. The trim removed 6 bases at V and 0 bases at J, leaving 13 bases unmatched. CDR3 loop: CASSGDRGGVYSNQPQHF. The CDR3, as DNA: TGTGCCAGCAGCGGCGACAGGGGAGGTGTGTATAGCAATCAGCCCCAGCATTTT.

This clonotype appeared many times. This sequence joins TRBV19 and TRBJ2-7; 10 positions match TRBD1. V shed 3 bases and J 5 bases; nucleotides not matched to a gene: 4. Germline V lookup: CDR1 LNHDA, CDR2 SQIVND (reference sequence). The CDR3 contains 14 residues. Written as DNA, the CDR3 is TGTGCCAGTAGTATGAGACAGGGGGCGGACGAGCAGTACTTC. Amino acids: CASSMRQGADEQYF.

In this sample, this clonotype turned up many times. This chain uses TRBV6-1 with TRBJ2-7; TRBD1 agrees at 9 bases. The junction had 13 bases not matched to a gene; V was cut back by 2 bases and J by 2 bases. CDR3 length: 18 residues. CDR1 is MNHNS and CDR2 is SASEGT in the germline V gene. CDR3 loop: CASSERDRAYPRPYEQYF. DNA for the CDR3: TGTGCCAGCAGTGAAAGGGACAGGGCGTATCCTCGCCCCTACGAGCAGTACTTC.

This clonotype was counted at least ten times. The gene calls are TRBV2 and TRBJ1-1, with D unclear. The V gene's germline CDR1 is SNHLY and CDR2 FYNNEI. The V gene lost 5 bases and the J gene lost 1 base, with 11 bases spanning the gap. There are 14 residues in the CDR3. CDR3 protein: CASSHREENTEAFF. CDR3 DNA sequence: TGTGCCAGCAGTCATAGAGAGGAGAACACTGAAGCTTTCTTT.

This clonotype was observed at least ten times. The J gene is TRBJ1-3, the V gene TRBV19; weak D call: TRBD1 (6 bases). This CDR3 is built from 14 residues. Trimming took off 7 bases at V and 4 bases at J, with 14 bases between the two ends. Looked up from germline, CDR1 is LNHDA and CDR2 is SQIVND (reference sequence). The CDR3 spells CASNPTGSGNTIYF. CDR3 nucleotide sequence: TGTGCCAGTAATCCGACAGGCTCGGGAAACACCATATATTTT. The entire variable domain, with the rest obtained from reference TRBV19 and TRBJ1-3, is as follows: DGGITQSPKYLFRKEGQNVTLSCEQNLNHDAMYWYRQDPGQGLRLIYYSQIVNDFQKGDIAEGYSVSREKKESFPLTVTSAQKNPTAFYLCASNPTGSGNTIYFGEGSWLTVV.

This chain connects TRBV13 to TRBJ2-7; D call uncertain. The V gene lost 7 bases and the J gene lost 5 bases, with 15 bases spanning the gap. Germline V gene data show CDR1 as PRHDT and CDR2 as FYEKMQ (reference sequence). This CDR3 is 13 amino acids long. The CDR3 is CASTWRRYNEQYF. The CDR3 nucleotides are TGTGCCAGCACCTGGAGAAGGTACAACGAGCAGTACTTC.

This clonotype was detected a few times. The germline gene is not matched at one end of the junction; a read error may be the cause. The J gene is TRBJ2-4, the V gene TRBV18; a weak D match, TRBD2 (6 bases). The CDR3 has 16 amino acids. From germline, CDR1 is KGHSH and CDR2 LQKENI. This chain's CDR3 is CASSPPGKLAKNIKYF. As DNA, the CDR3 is TGTGCCAGCTCACCTCCGGGCAAACTAGCCAAAAACATTAAGTACTTC.